This T cell receptor beta chain was captured in a study of blood T cells in healthy people across ages (dated by TCRdb to 2015 to 2017). Background on the whole study: In model experiments, template switching captured roughly one uniquely barcoded TCR beta cDNA molecule for every two T cells. Donors of different ages were randomly distributed across sequencing lanes to avoid experimental bias. Using the same blood draw, the study looked at two additional independent replicas of 1 million unique cDNA reads for two donors, one aged 18 to 30 and the other aged 80 or older. The study measured age-related changes in TCR beta repertoire diversity using deep sequencing normalized with unique cDNA molecular identifiers. The donors were split into four age groups: young (average about 16 years), middle-aged (roughly 39), aged (62) and long-lived (approximately 80). Paper-wide results and their limitations: Compared with the aged group, more naive CD4+ T cells, fewer expanded clones and increased TCR diversity were shown by the long-lived group, suggesting age selection. Donor CMV infection status was unknown, potentially confounding age-related changes in expanded clonotypes. The percentage of naive T cells measured by flow cytometry correlated strongly with observed TCR beta diversity. Observed TCR beta diversity per million T cells fell roughly linearly with age, and a significant reduction was already apparent by age roughly 40. Estimates of total diversity from one million sequenced T cells were regarded as lower bounds and underestimates. Because profiling used bulk unsorted PBMCs, naive and antigen-experienced compartments could not be compared conclusively.

Donors were a few dozen systemically healthy Caucasian individuals from Russia aged 6 to 90 years. Ten milliliters of peripheral blood were drawn from each donor into EDTA-treated Vacutainer tubes. Ficoll-Paque density-gradient centrifugation was used to isolate PBMCs, with at least 7 million per sample. Trizol reagent was used to extract total RNA from the PBMCs, yielding at least 5 micrograms per sample. For every donor, an aliquot of PBMCs went through flow cytometry to measure the percentages of naive CD45RAhigh/CD27high T cells. To prepare the library, 5' RACE was applied. The sequencer was an Illumina HiSeq 2500. A second PCR of about 6 to 11 cycles was performed with a sample-barcoded 5' primer and a J-beta primer mix. Each TCR beta cDNA molecule received a unique molecular identifier from a template-switch 5' adaptor carrying 12 random nucleotides. Each sample yielded at least 2.5 million CDR3-containing paired-end reads. The Mint cDNA synthesis kit, primed by a TRBC-specific oligonucleotide, was used to synthesize first-strand cDNA from all RNA. All cDNA was treated with uracil-DNA glycosylase and then went through a first 18-cycle PCR with the universal primers M1SS and BC2_uni_R. Per the original workflow: Normalization of each sample was performed by random selection of 1 million high-quality reads, each carrying a distinct molecular identifier. Instead of being binned into consensus sequences, reads with shared molecular identifiers were discarded. MiTCR, set to a Q25 quality threshold and the strictest error-elimination algorithm, was used for CDR3 identification, clonotype clustering and error correction. A nonparametric unseen species model using Euler transformation provided a lower-bound estimate of total TCR beta diversity. Using fastp trimming at Q25 and MiXCR clonotype assembly, TCRdb reanalyzed the public sequencing data and kept in-frame beta chains. Rows are combined by CDR3 protein, so each entry shows the most common genes and DNA. None of the V and J calls come from the authors' own analysis; TCRdb made them. The sample records 710,000 or so distinct CDR3 sequences, about 24% of which are singletons. The top ten clones comprise less than 25% of the sample.

The table lists this clonotype with a few counts. Its cognate antigen has yet to be identified. Base qualities were left out, and no much larger clone turns up one base away. The CDR3 sequence holds 13 residues, the cysteine and phenylalanine included. Just CDR3 DNA is preserved here, 39 bases in frame from base 1. Reading the germline V gene gives CDR1 SQVTM and CDR2 ANQGSEA. Specimen: blood. The chain is assembled from TRBV29-1 and TRBJ2-1; the D element could tentatively be TRBD1 or TRBD2, as 7 bases agree for each. With the DNA end fitting TRBJ2-7 better, the J assignment may be wrong. This TCR came from a man aged 65 to 79 in good health. The sequence in DNA is TGCAGCGTTGAAGGGAGCGGGACAGCCGAGCAGTACTTC. Its protein product is CSVEGSGTAEQYF.